Shown below are 30 T cell receptor beta chains from a single sample sequenced in a study of T cells in women clearing cervical HPV infection. Generated by immunoSEQ multiplex PCR, the TCRdb table keeps only in-frame clones and is missing some. The sample shows tens of thousands of clones, and less than 8% sits with its ten largest clones. Sequenced sample: blood buffy coat. Every receptor here comes from a woman aged 18-69 years with a cervical HPV16 infection that either progressed to CIN3+ or cleared (not recorded which).

This CDR3 is CASSENFGGQPQHF. The sequenced CDR3 bases are TGTGCCAGCAGTGAAAATTTCGGGGGTCAGCCC. V and J are TRBV2 and TRBJ1-5, with D perhaps matching TRBD1 (5 bases). The read ends 3 residues before the CDR3 terminus; that terminus is restored from the germline J gene. CDR3 length: 14 amino acids. Germline V gene lookup returns CDR1 SNHLY and CDR2 FYNNEI. V was shortened by 2 bases and J by 6 bases, with 11 bases between the two germline ends.

Concerning this clone: The missing CDR3 end, 3 residues past where the read stops, is filled in from the germline J gene. J is TRBJ1-2 and V is TRBV29-1; D unresolved. This CDR3 is built from 13 residues. Germline CDR1 SQVTM, CDR2 ANQGSEA. The CDR3 sequence is CSVATSGRGDYTF. CDR3 DNA, as far as it was read: TGCAGCGTTGCGACTAGCGGGAGAGGCGAC.

Remarks on this clone: The CDR3 end falls 3 residues outside the read, so it is completed with the germline J gene. The chain has TRBV5-1 and TRBJ1-1; unclear D gene. The CDR3 sequence is 13 residues long. With 2 bases removed from V and 1 base from J, the gap between germline ends came to 6 bases. CDR1 is SGHRS, CDR2 YFSETQ, per germline. The chain's CDR3 is CASSFNTNTEAFF. The CDR3 bases that were read are TGCGCCAGCAGCTTTAACACGAACACTGAA.

In regard to this clone: The read terminates 3 residues ahead of where the CDR3 ends, so the germline J gene completes it. The chain carries TRBV18 and TRBJ2-3; 7 nucleotides agree with TRBD2. The CDR3 extends over 16 amino acids. Germline-derived CDR1 and CDR2 are KGHSH and LQKENI. The DNA read from the CDR3 is TGTGCCAGCTCACCGGCTAGCGGCCGAAAGGAAGAGACG. Its protein is CASSPASGRKEET. The whole CDR3 protein is CASSPASGRKEETQYF. Full variable domain (remainder filled in from reference TRBV18 and TRBJ2-3): NAGVMQNPRHLVRRRGQEARLRCSPMKGHSHVYWYRQLPEEGLKFMVYLQKENIIDESGMPKERFSAEFPKEGPSILRIQQVVRGDSAAYFCASSPASGRKEETQYFGPGTRLTVL.

CDR3 sequence reads: CASSPPDRFYGYTF. The sequenced CDR3 bases are TGTGCCAGCAGCCCACCGGACAGGTTCTATGGC. The rearrangement links TRBV14 to TRBJ1-2; 7 nucleotides agree with TRBD1. The read falls 3 residues short of the CDR3 end, and the missing part is taken from the germline J gene. Trimming at V came to 4 bases and at J to 4 bases, leaving 6 bases not matched to a gene. Germline-derived CDR1 and CDR2 are SGHDN and FVKESK. The CDR3 contains 14 residues.

A word on this clone: The read ends 3 residues shy of where the CDR3 ends; the end is completed using the germline J gene. The gene calls are TRBV30 and TRBJ2-3; TRBD2 matches 8 bases. CDR1 is GTSNPN, CDR2 SVGIG, per germline (reference sequence). This CDR3 region has 16 residues. V was pared by 2 bases and J by 0 bases, with 7 bases of the junction left unmatched. The CDR3 loop is CAWSRASGYSTDTQYF. CDR3 bases read: TGTGCCTGGAGTCGGGCTAGCGGGTATAGCACAGATACG.

About this clone itself: The CDR3 end lies 3 residues beyond the end of the read and is filled in from the germline J gene. The chain uses TRBV12-3 or TRBV12-4 and TRBJ2-2; tentative D call: TRBD1 (6 bases). The CDR3 consists of 16 residues. Trimming pared 3 bases from V and 4 bases from J, leaving 15 bases between. CDR3 region: CASSFPGTLSTGELFF. The CDR3 bases that were read are TGTGCCAGCAGTTTTCCCGGGACACTCAGCACCGGGGAG.

In regard to this clone: The DNA ends 3 residues before the CDR3 does, and the rest of the CDR3 is filled in from the germline J gene. V gene TRBV11-2 combines with J gene TRBJ2-3, with 8 bases identical to TRBD1. There are 15 residues in the CDR3. The germline V gene encodes CDR1 SGHAT and CDR2 FQNNGV. The DNA read from the CDR3 is TGTGCCAGCGGAAGGACAGGGTCTTGGGTCGAGACG. It specifies CASGRTGSWVET. The entire CDR3 protein reads CASGRTGSWVETQYF.

A word on this clone: With the read ending 3 residues before the CDR3 end, the germline J gene is used to fill in that end. V gene TRBV19 combines with J gene TRBJ1-2, with D possibly TRBD1 on 6 matching bases. The CDR3 length is 14 residues. The V gene's germline CDR1 is LNHDA and CDR2 SQIVND (reference sequence). The CDR3 DNA, read in part, is TGTGCCAGTAGTACCCCAGGGGACCCCTACGAC. Its protein product is CASSTPGDPYD. The whole CDR3 is CASSTPGDPYDYTF.

Comment on this clone: The missing CDR3 end, 3 residues past where the read stops, is filled in from the germline J gene. This chain connects TRBV20-1 to TRBJ2-1; 11 nucleotides align to TRBD2. Germline CDR1 is DFQATT and CDR2 is SNEGSKA (reference sequence). The ends lost 0 bases at V and 6 bases at J; junction bases unmatched: 10. The CDR3 contains 17 residues. The CDR3 DNA, read in part, is TGCAGTGCTAGAGACCGATATAGCGGGAGGGTGGCCAATGAG. Its protein is CSARDRYSGRVANE. The full CDR3 reads CSARDRYSGRVANEQFF.

Worth noting for this clone: The read terminates 3 residues ahead of where the CDR3 ends, so the germline J gene completes it. This rearrangement joins TRBV2 to TRBJ2-1; 7 bases align to TRBD1. Per germline, CDR1 SNHLY and CDR2 FYNNEI. CDR3 length: 14 amino acids. Germline trimming cut 8 bases from V and 4 bases from J; bases unmatched to any gene: 8. CDR3 DNA (partial): TGTGCCAGCCGCCGGGACAGAGATTACAATGAG. Encoded protein: CASRRDRDYNE. In full, the CDR3 reads CASRRDRDYNEQFF.

The DNA read from the CDR3 is TGTGCCTGGAGTAGAGGGGAAACTAATGAAAAG. It translates to CAWSRGETNEK. The complete CDR3 reads CAWSRGETNEKLFF. The rearrangement links TRBV30 to TRBJ2-2; D may match TRBD1 or TRBD2 (5 bases each). The sequenced fragment ends 3 residues before the CDR3 boundary, so the rest is inferred from the germline J gene. There are 14 residues in the CDR3. The germline CDR1 and CDR2 sequences are GTSNPN and SVGIG (reference sequence).

With regard to this clone: The read comes to an end 3 residues before the CDR3 does, leaving the germline J gene to fill in the end. The V gene is TRBV7-8, the J gene TRBJ1-4, with D maybe TRBD1 (5 bases). Germline V gives CDR1 SGHVS, CDR2 FQNEAQ. The CDR3 is 14 residues long. The CDR3 protein is CASSLASGANVLFF. CDR3 DNA, as far as it was read: TGTGCCAGCAGCTTAGCATCTGGGGCCAACGTA.

As for this clone: The read terminates 3 residues ahead of where the CDR3 ends, so the germline J gene completes it. The chain recombines TRBV2 with TRBJ1-2; no clear D. CDR3 length: 12 amino acids. Germline CDR1 is SNHLY and CDR2 is FYNNEI. CDR3 in amino acids: CASTPFGYDYTF. CDR3 DNA, as far as it was read: TGTGCCAGCACCCCGTTCGGGTACGAC.

Concerning this clone: The read comes to an end 3 residues before the CDR3 does, leaving the germline J gene to fill in the end. This chain joins TRBV11-3 and TRBJ1-1, with D unresolved. CDR1 and CDR2 (germline): SGHNT, YENEEA. The CDR3 spans 13 residues. V was pared by 4 bases and J by 3 bases, with 9 bases between. CDR3 loop: CASSSQRDTEAFF. The CDR3 bases that were read are TGTGCCAGCAGCTCCCAAAGGGACACTGAA.

For this clone: The CDR3 end lies 3 residues beyond the end of the read and is filled in from the germline J gene. J is TRBJ2-2 and V is TRBV29-1; 9 bases fit TRBD2. J gave up 5 bases and V 4 bases, and 11 bases lay outside the gene matches. CDR3 length equals 16 residues. Germline V gene data show CDR1 as SQVTM and CDR2 as ANQGSEA. This CDR3 is CSVVSSGGTRTGELFF. The sequenced CDR3 bases are TGCAGCGTTGTTAGTAGCGGGGGAACGAGGACCGGGGAG.

The sequenced CDR3 bases are TGTGCCAGCTCACGGACCGGGGGCCAAGAGACC. It codes for CASSRTGGQET. In full, the CDR3 is CASSRTGGQETQYF. The chain couples TRBV18 to TRBJ2-5; possible D gene TRBD2, 6 bases. The CDR3 goes on 3 residues after the read ends, and that part is filled in from the germline J gene. The ends were cut back, 4 bases at V and 1 base at J, with 10 bases in the middle. Germline-derived CDR1 and CDR2 are KGHSH and LQKENI. The CDR3 has 14 amino acids.

As for this clone: From the germline J gene comes the end of the CDR3, since the read stops 3 residues before it. The V gene is TRBV5-1, the J gene TRBJ2-3; TRBD2 matches at 8 bases. Germline V lookup: CDR1 SGHRS, CDR2 YFSETQ. V was pared by 6 bases and J by 0 bases, with 12 bases of the junction left unmatched. CDR3 size: 17 residues. Partial CDR3 DNA: TGCGCCAGCACCCCTTTTGGCGGGGGGCCTAGCACAGATACG. Protein: CASTPFGGGPSTDT. The CDR3 as a whole reads CASTPFGGGPSTDTQYF.

A remark on this clone: From the germline J gene comes the end of the CDR3, since the read stops 3 residues before it. The chain carries TRBV20-1 and TRBJ1-2, with D possibly being TRBD1 (6 bases). The CDR3 is made up of 14 amino acids. Trimming cost V 1 base and J 4 bases, with 13 bases left between them. Germline V gene lookup returns CDR1 DFQATT and CDR2 SNEGSKA (reference sequence). CDR3 sequence reads: CSARAPWGPYGYTF. The sequenced part of the CDR3 DNA is TGCAGTGCTAGAGCCCCGTGGGGGCCCTATGGC.

Details on this clone: Read coverage stops 3 residues before the CDR3 terminus; the germline J gene supplies the remainder. The rearrangement uses TRBV11-3 and TRBJ2-1; TRBD2 matches 10 bases. CDR3 size: 14 residues. Germline trimming cut 3 bases from V and 5 bases from J; bases unmatched to any gene: 1. Germline CDR1 SGHNT, CDR2 YENEEA. CDR3 in amino acids: CASSFTSGDNEQFF. CDR3 DNA (partial): TGTGCCAGCAGCTTTACTAGCGGGGACAATGAG.

Concerning this clone itself: The junction departs from germline at one end; a sequencing error may be responsible. Additional DNA sequences in this sample encode the identical CDR3. The sequenced CDR3 bases are TGTGCCAGCTCAGCTGACAACTCTGGAAACACA. Amino acids: CASSADNSGNT. From start to end, the CDR3 is CASSADNSGNTIYF. The J gene is TRBJ1-3, the V gene TRBV18; no clear D. The read is 3 residues too short to cover the CDR3 end, so that end is filled in from the germline J gene. Germline CDR1 is KGHSH and CDR2 is LQKENI. CDR3 length: 14 amino acids.

Concerning this clone itself: The observed sequence ends 3 residues before the CDR3 terminus, with the missing tail filled in from the germline J gene. This chain connects TRBV5-1 to TRBJ1-4, with D possibly TRBD1 on 5 matching bases. V lost 3 bases and J lost 4, with 13 bases in between. The V gene's germline CDR1 is SGHRS and CDR2 YFSETQ. The CDR3 runs to 15 residues. This CDR3 is CASSSVGGVNEKLFF. The CDR3 DNA, read in part, is TGCGCCAGCAGCTCGGTGGGGGGTGTTAATGAAAAA.

About this clone: The read terminates 3 residues ahead of where the CDR3 ends, so the germline J gene completes it. The rearrangement uses TRBV7-7 and TRBJ2-7, with D possibly being TRBD1 (5 bases). In germline, CDR1 is SSHAT, CDR2 FNYEAQ (reference sequence). V gave up 1 base and J gave up 4 bases, with 14 bases separating them. CDR3 length: 15 amino acids. The CDR3 reads CASSLGPARVYEQYF. CDR3 DNA, as far as it was read: TGTGCCAGCAGCTTAGGCCCCGCCAGGGTTTACGAG. Based on the CDR3 plus reference TRBV7-7 and TRBJ2-7, the full variable domain is GAGVSQSPRYKVTKRGQDVTLRCDPISSHATLYWYQQALGQGPEFLTYFNYEAQPDKSGLPSDRFSAERPEGSISTLTIQRTEQRDSAMYRCASSLGPARVYEQYFGPGTRLTVT.

A note on this clone: The read stops 3 residues short of the end of the CDR3; the missing end is completed from the germline J gene. The J gene is TRBJ1-2, the V gene TRBV5-1, with D possibly being TRBD1 (5 bases). Germline V gene lookup returns CDR1 SGHRS and CDR2 YFSETQ. The CDR3 has 14 residues. Trimming removed 0 bases from V and 4 bases from J, with 10 bases in between. The covered CDR3 bases are TGCGCCAGCAGCTTGGCCGACAGTATCTATGGC. It is translated as CASSLADSIYG. The whole CDR3 is CASSLADSIYGYTF.

Remarks on this clone: The CDR3 is cut off 3 residues early in the read; its end comes from the germline J gene. The J gene is TRBJ1-2, the V gene TRBV19; 7 bases align to TRBD1. Germline trimming cut 6 bases from V and 7 bases from J; bases unmatched to any gene: 8. The CDR3 sequence is 13 residues long. Germline V gene lookup returns CDR1 LNHDA and CDR2 SQIVND (reference sequence). CDR3 bases read: TGTGCCAGTAGAGGAAGGGGGCAAAGTGGC. As protein: CASRGRGQSG. The full CDR3 reads CASRGRGQSGYTF.

Regarding this clone: The sequence runs out 3 residues before the end of the CDR3; the remainder is reconstructed from the germline J gene. This sequence joins TRBV11-2 and TRBJ2-1; 8 positions agree with TRBD2. V trimming: 1 base; J trimming: 6 bases; junction bases outside the gene matches: 2. The CDR3 extends over 14 amino acids. CDR1 is SGHAT and CDR2 is FQNNGV in the germline V gene. The sequenced CDR3 bases are TGTGCCAGCAGCTTAGCAGGGACTAGCAATGAG. Its translation: CASSLAGTSNE. The CDR3, in full, reads CASSLAGTSNEQFF.

The CDR3 bases that were read are TGTGCCAGCAGCTATCAAGGACAGGGTTGGCAGCCG. Translated: CASSYQGQGWQP. The full CDR3 protein is CASSYQGQGWQPQYF. V and J are TRBV7-9 and TRBJ2-3, with 8 bases that match TRBD1. The CDR3 extends 3 residues past the end of the read, so its final part is completed from the germline J gene. The CDR3 runs to 15 residues. The germline gives CDR1 SEHNR, CDR2 FQNEAQ (reference sequence).

On this clone itself: The sequence runs out 3 residues before the end of the CDR3; the remainder is reconstructed from the germline J gene. The chain recombines TRBV5-1 with TRBJ1-2; 8 nucleotides agree with TRBD1. This CDR3 contains 15 residues. The J segment lost 6 bases and the V segment lost 4 bases, leaving 11 bases of the junction unmatched. Germline V CDR1 and CDR2: SGHRS, YFSETQ. The CDR3 loop reads CASSPGTGQGDGYTF. CDR3 bases read: TGCGCCAGCAGCCCGGGAACAGGACAGGGCGATGGC.

A word on this clone: Read coverage stops 3 residues before the CDR3 terminus; the germline J gene supplies the remainder. This chain connects TRBV19 to TRBJ2-5; 11 nucleotides align to TRBD1. V was clipped by 4 bases and J by 5 bases; unmatched bases: 3. The CDR3 contains 14 residues. Germline V CDR1 and CDR2: LNHDA, SQIVND (reference sequence). The part of the CDR3 DNA that was read is TGTGCCAGTAGTACCGGGGACAGGGGGGAGACC. As protein: CASSTGDRGET. The whole CDR3 protein is CASSTGDRGETQYF. Filled out from reference TRBV19 and TRBJ2-5, the complete variable domain reads DGGITQSPKYLFRKEGQNVTLSCEQNLNHDAMYWYRQDPGQGLRLIYYSQIVNDFQKGDIAEGYSVSREKKESFPLTVTSAQKNPTAFYLCASSTGDRGETQYFGPGTRLLVL.

About this clone: The sequenced fragment ends 3 residues before the CDR3 boundary, so the rest is inferred from the germline J gene. The rearrangement links TRBV28 to TRBJ2-7, with D possibly TRBD1 on 5 matching bases. Deletions cut 2 bases from V and 1 base from J, with 12 bases between. The CDR3 covers 15 residues. Per germline, CDR1 MDHEN and CDR2 SYDVKM. CDR3 DNA, as far as it was read: TGTGCCAGCAGTTTACTACAGGTTGCTTCCTACGAG. Its translation: CASSLLQVASYE. The entire CDR3 is CASSLLQVASYEQYF.